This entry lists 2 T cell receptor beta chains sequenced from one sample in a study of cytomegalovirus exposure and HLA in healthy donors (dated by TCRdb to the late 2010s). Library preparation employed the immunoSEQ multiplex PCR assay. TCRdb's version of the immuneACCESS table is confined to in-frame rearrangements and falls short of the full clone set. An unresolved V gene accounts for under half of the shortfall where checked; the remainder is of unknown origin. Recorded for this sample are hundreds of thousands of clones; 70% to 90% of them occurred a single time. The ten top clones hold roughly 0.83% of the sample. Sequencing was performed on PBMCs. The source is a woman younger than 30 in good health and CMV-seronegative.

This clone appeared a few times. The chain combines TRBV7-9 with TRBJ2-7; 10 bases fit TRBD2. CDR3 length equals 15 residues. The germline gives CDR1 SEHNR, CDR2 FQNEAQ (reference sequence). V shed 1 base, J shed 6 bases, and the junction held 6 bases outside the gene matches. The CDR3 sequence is CASSLVAGGLFEQYF. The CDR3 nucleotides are TGTGCCAGCAGCTTAGTAGCGGGGGGCTTATTCGAGCAGTACTTC. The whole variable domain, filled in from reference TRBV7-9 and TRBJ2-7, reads DTGVSQNPRHKITKRGQNVTFRCDPISEHNRLYWYRQTLGQGPEFLTYFQNEAQLEKSRLLSDRFSAERPKGSFSTLEIQRTEQGDSAMYLCASSLVAGGLFEQYFGPGTRLTVT.

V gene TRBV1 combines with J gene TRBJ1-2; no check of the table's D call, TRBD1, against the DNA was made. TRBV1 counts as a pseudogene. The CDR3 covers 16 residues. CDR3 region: CTSSLLDTEANYGYTF. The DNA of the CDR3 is TGCACCAGCAGCCTCTTGGACACTGAAGCTAACTATGGCTACACCTTC.